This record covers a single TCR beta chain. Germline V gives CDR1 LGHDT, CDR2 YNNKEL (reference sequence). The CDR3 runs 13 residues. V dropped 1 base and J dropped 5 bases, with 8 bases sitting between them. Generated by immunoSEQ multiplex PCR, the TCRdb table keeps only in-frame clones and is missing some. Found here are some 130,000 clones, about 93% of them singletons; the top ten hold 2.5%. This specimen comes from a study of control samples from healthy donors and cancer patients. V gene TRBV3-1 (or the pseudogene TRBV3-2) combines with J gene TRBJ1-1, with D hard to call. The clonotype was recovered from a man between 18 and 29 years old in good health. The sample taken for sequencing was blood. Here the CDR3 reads CASSQAVVTEAFF. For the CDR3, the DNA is TGTGCCAGCAGCCAAGCGGTGGTGACTGAAGCTTTCTTT.